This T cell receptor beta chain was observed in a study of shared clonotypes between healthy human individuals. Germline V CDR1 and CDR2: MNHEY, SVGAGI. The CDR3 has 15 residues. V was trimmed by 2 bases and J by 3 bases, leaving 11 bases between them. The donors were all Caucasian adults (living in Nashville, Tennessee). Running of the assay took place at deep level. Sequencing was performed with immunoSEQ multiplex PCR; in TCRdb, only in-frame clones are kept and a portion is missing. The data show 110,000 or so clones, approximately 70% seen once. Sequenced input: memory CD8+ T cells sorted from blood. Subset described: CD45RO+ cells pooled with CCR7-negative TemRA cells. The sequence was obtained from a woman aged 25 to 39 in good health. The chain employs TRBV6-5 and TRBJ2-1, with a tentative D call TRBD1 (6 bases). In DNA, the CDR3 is TGTGCCAGCAGTTACGGGCTAGGGGGCTACAATGAGCAGTTCTTC. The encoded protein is CASSYGLGGYNEQFF.